This TCR beta chain was recovered during a study of cytomegalovirus exposure and HLA in healthy donors. Overall study results and limits: Available immune exposure information covered CMV serostatus only.

Researchers ran the PCR with 60 Vbeta and 13 Jbeta primers. Profiling relied on immunoSEQ multiplex PCR, and the TCRdb table lists in-frame clones only, not all of them. The profile shows roughly 170,000 clones, 77% of them singletons. In its sample, this clone was seen a few times. The antigen is not known. The TCR sequence derives from a young woman in good health and CMV-seronegative. Material: PBMCs.

CDR3 nucleotide sequence: TGTGCCAGTAGTATAGGCGGCACAGGGAGTCGCGGCTACACCTTC. This gives the protein CASSIGGTGSRGYTF. The V gene is TRBV19, the J gene TRBJ1-2; a weak D match, TRBD1 (6 bases). Germline V CDR1 and CDR2: LNHDA, SQIVND (reference sequence). The CDR3 spans 15 residues. Trimming took 1 base from V and 8 from J, leaving 17 bases between them. Based on the CDR3 plus reference TRBV19 and TRBJ1-2, the full variable domain is DGGITQSPKYLFRKEGQNVTLSCEQNLNHDAMYWYRQDPGQGLRLIYYSQIVNDFQKGDIAEGYSVSREKKESFPLTVTSAQKNPTAFYLCASSIGGTGSRGYTFGSGTRLTVV.